The rows below give T cell receptor beta chains drawn from one sample of a study of CD8 T cells in ankylosing spondylitis. Each CDR3 protein gets one entry after TCRdb re-called the 5' RACE reads with MiXCR. The sample consists of about 90,000 distinct CDR3 sequences, 27% of them appearing once. Input material: blood, either unsorted or a sorted T cell fraction (not recorded which). All receptors come from a male donor with ankylosing spondylitis or in good health (not recorded which). Each CDR3 is given with its conserved first and last residue. A D gene is named only where the DNA matches it firmly. Size is omitted from some rows. Given values are once, few, many or a class for expanded clones.

.	TRBJ1-2	TRBV12-3/TRBV12-4	.	CASHQSYTGGYGYTF	TGTGCCAGCCACCAATCCTACACAGGCGGGTATGGCTACACCTTC
.	TRBJ2-2	TRBV5-1	TRBD1	CASSLRGRNGELFF	TGCGCCAGCAGCCTGAGGGGGCGTAACGGGGAGCTGTTTTTT
.	TRBJ2-5	TRBV2	.	CASSAAGTRETQYF	TGTGCCAGCAGTGCTGCAGGGACGAGGGAGACCCAGTACTTC
few	TRBJ1-1	TRBV5-1	.	CASSEEGRGPMNTEAFF	TGCGCCAGCAGCGAGGAGGGCCGGGGCCCGATGAACACTGAAGCTTTCTTT
.	TRBJ2-7	TRBV7-9	TRBD2	CASSRLAFYEQYF	TGTGCCAGCAGCCGACTAGCGTTCTACGAGCAGTACTTC
.	TRBJ2-2	TRBV12-3/TRBV12-4	TRBD2	CASSSPGTSGGGTGELFF	TGTGCCAGCAGTTCCCCCGGGACTAGCGGAGGCGGCACCGGGGAGCTGTTTTTT
few	TRBJ1-5	TRBV20-1	TRBD1	CSATNWDREEPQHF	TGCAGTGCCACTAATTGGGACAGGGAGGAGCCCCAGCATTTT
.	TRBJ2-3	TRBV7-3	.	CASSRDSLTTDTQYF	TGTGCCAGCAGCCGCGACTCGCTAACCACAGATACGCAGTATTTT
.	TRBJ2-7	TRBV7-8	.	CASSLVGHGYEQYF	TGTGCCAGCAGCTTAGTCGGACATGGCTACGAGCAGTACTTC
.	TRBJ1-2	TRBV20-1	.	CSATRDGNAIYGYTF	TGCAGTGCCACCCGGGACGGAAACGCTATCTATGGCTACACCTTC
few	TRBJ1-1	TRBV5-5	.	CASSETPVNEAFF	TGTGCCAGCAGCGAGACTCCGGTGAATGAAGCTTTCTTT
.	TRBJ2-2	TRBV7-3	TRBD2	CASSYTVFAGDTGELFF	TGTGCCAGCAGCTATACTGTCTTTGCGGGAGATACCGGGGAGCTGTTTTTT
few	TRBJ1-2	TRBV7-9	.	CASSLGRADGYTF	TGTGCCAGCAGCTTAGGTAGGGCGGATGGCTACACCTTC
.	TRBJ2-5	TRBV5-1	.	CASSPGLTGAQETQYF	TGCGCCAGCTCCCCGGGATTGACGGGGGCACAAGAGACCCAGTACTTC
few	TRBJ2-3	TRBV12-3/TRBV12-4	.	CASSPRAWDTQYF	TGTGCCAGCAGCCCCCGAGCGTGGGATACGCAGTATTTT
.	TRBJ1-1	TRBV4-2	.	CASSQQGLRDPNTEAFF	TGTGCCAGCAGCCAGCAGGGGTTGCGTGATCCCAACACTGAAGCTTTCTTT
few	TRBJ1-2	TRBV7-3	.	CASSFGPRYGYTF	TGTGCCAGCAGCTTCGGCCCCCGTTATGGCTACACCTTC
.	TRBJ2-1	TRBV5-1	TRBD2	CASSFSGRYNDQFF	TGCGCCAGCAGCTTTAGCGGGAGGTACAATGACCAGTTCTTC
few	TRBJ1-1	TRBV20-1	.	CSLRGALAFF	TGCAGCCTTCGGGGGGCGTTGGCTTTCTTT
.	TRBJ1-2	TRBV20-1	TRBD1	CSATRQGAGYGYTF	TGCAGTGCTACACGACAGGGGGCTGGCTATGGCTACACCTTC
many	TRBJ1-5	TRBV20-1	.	CSASPVEGQPQHF	TGCAGTGCTAGCCCCGTGGAGGGTCAGCCCCAGCATTTT
few	TRBJ2-1	TRBV24-1	.	CATRGKSYNEQFF	TGTGCCACCAGGGGGAAATCGTACAATGAGCAGTTCTTC
few	TRBJ1-1	TRBV7-3	.	CASSLTHDSMNTEAFF	TGTGCCAGCAGCTTAACCCACGACAGCATGAACACTGAAGCTTTCTTT
.	TRBJ2-1	TRBV7-7	TRBD1	CASSPRTGEYNEQFF	TGTGCCAGCAGCCCACGGACAGGGGAGTACAATGAGCAGTTCTTC
.	TRBJ2-7	TRBV5-1	TRBD2	CASSLTSGSEQYF	TGCGCCAGCAGCTTGACTAGCGGGTCTGAGCAGTACTTC
.	TRBJ2-3	TRBV9	TRBD1	CASSVEGQLTDTQYF	TGTGCCAGCAGCGTAGAGGGACAGCTTACAGATACGCAGTATTTT
many	TRBJ2-1	TRBV20-1	.	CSAPRQSGTFEQFF	TGCAGTGCCCCGAGGCAGAGCGGAACGTTCGAGCAGTTCTTC
.	TRBJ2-3	TRBV24-1	TRBD2	CATGASGGALDTQYF	TGTGCCACCGGCGCTAGCGGGGGGGCCTTAGATACGCAGTATTTT
.	TRBJ2-7	TRBV4-2	.	CASSPWTGSYEQYF	TGTGCCAGCAGCCCCTGGACTGGCTCCTACGAGCAGTACTTC
.	TRBJ1-1	TRBV20-1	TRBD1	CSARDRMGQGDTEAFF	TGCAGTGCTAGAGATAGAATGGGACAGGGGGACACTGAAGCTTTCTTT
.	TRBJ2-1	TRBV7-3	TRBD2	CASSEKRAVSGSNNEQFF	TGTGCCAGCAGCGAAAAACGGGCTGTTAGCGGGAGTAACAATGAGCAGTTCTTC
many	TRBJ1-1	TRBV5-1	TRBD1	CASSRPGTGSFPLEAFF	TGCGCCAGCAGCCGCCCCGGGACAGGGTCTTTCCCACTTGAAGCTTTCTTT
few	TRBJ1-2	TRBV6-5	TRBD1	CASSTGAGYTF	TGTGCCAGCTCGACAGGGGCTGGCTACACCTTC
many	TRBJ2-2	TRBV5-1	.	CASSLSPRAGELFF	TGCGCCAGCAGCTTGAGTCCGCGGGCCGGGGAGCTGTTTTTT
.	TRBJ2-3	TRBV5-1	TRBD1	CASSVRGQGLTDTQYF	TGCGCCAGCAGCGTTAGGGGACAGGGGCTCACAGATACGCAGTATTTT
.	TRBJ1-3	TRBV7-3	TRBD1	CASSTGAGNTIYF	TGTGCCAGCAGTACAGGGGCTGGAAACACCATATATTTT
.	TRBJ2-1	TRBV29-1	TRBD1	CSVRTGTGFRASYNEQFF	TGCAGCGTTCGGACCGGGACAGGGTTTCGGGCATCCTACAATGAGCAGTTCTTC
many	TRBJ1-5	TRBV5-6	.	CASSPGVNQPQHF	TGTGCCAGCAGCCCTGGTGTGAATCAGCCCCAGCATTTT
few	TRBJ2-2	TRBV7-9	.	CASSFEKNTGELFF	TGTGCCAGCAGCTTCGAAAAAAACACCGGGGAGCTGTTTTTT
few	TRBJ2-7	TRBV12-5	.	CASGLVHVTGYEQYF	TGTGCTAGTGGTTTGGTACATGTCACAGGCTACGAGCAGTACTTC
.	TRBJ1-2	TRBV5-5	.	CASKNRTGNYGYTF	TGTGCCAGCAAAAACCGTACAGGGAACTATGGCTACACCTTC
few	TRBJ2-7	TRBV7-9	.	CASSLRGTLLYEQYF	TGTGCCAGCAGCTTAAGGGGGACCCTACTCTACGAGCAGTACTTC
once	TRBJ2-3	TRBV29-1	TRBD2	CSVSRGGDFRNTDTQYF	TGCAGCGTTTCGCGGGGGGGCGATTTTCGAAACACAGATACGCAGTATTTT
few	TRBJ2-3	TRBV20-1	TRBD1	CSASGQGSTDTQYF	TGCAGTGCTTCAGGACAGGGGAGTACAGATACGCAGTATTTT
.	TRBJ2-7	TRBV5-1	.	CASSLDRVSYEQYF	TGCGCCAGCAGCTTGGACAGGGTCTCCTACGAGCAGTACTTC
many	TRBJ1-1	TRBV6-5	.	CASSYGAVGVNTEAFF	TGTGCCAGCAGTTACGGTGCCGTCGGGGTGAACACTGAAGCTTTCTTT